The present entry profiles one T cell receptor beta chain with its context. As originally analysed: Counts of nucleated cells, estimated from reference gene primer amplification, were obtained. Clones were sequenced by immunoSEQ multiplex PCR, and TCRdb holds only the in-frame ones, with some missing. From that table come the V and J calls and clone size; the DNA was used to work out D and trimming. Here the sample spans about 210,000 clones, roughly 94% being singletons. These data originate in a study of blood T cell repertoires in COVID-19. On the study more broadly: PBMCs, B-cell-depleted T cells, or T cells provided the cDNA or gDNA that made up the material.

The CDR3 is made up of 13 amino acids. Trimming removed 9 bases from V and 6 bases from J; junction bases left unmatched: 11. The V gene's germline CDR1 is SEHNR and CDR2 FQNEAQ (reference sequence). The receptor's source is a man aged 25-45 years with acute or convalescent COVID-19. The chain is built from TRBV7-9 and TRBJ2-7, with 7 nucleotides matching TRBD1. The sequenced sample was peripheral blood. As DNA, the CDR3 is TGTGCCAGTAGAAGAGGACAGGCGGGCGAGCAGTACTTC. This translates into CASRRGQAGEQYF.